The 23 T cell receptor beta chains below come from one sample, sequenced in a study of T cells in Graves' hyperthyroidism and ophthalmopathy. The source material, RNA transcripts, was used to amplify TCR beta CDR3 regions. Primed by the HTBI set, a first-round RT-PCR was run on the TCR CDR3. From the multiplex PCR reads, TCRdb called clonotypes with MiXCR, one entry per CDR3 protein. The repertoire holds roughly 380,000 distinct CDR3 sequences, with around 14% as singletons. Material for sequencing was blood. The origin of the receptors is an older woman with Graves' hyperthyroidism.

This clonotype was counted at least ten times. The chain employs TRBV2 and TRBJ1-2; a weak D match, TRBD1 (6 bases). The germline gives CDR1 SNHLY, CDR2 FYNNEI. Trimming took off 8 bases at V and 2 bases at J, with 15 bases between the two ends. The CDR3 has 14 amino acids. The chain's CDR3 is CASRPGGLNYGYTF. The CDR3 coding sequence is TGTGCCAGCCGGCCGGGGGGGCTCAACTATGGCTACACCTTC.

This clonotype was recorded at least ten times. The chain has TRBV6-5 and TRBJ1-2, with D possibly being TRBD1 (6 bases). Germline-derived CDR1 and CDR2 are MNHEY and SVGAGI. The length of the CDR3 is 13 residues. V shed 2 bases and J shed 4 bases, with 8 bases lying between them. The chain's CDR3 is CASSYGQLYGYTF. The CDR3 nucleotides are TGTGCCAGCAGTTACGGACAGCTCTATGGCTACACCTTC.

This rearrangement joins TRBV6-1 to TRBJ2-4; D is perhaps TRBD2 (6 bases). The CDR3 is made up of 12 amino acids. V lost 6 bases, J lost 9 bases, and 12 bases lay in between. CDR1 and CDR2 from the germline V gene are MNHNS and SASEGT. The CDR3 reads CASSGRRSIQYF. CDR3 nucleotide sequence: TGTGCCAGCAGCGGGAGAAGGAGCATTCAGTACTTC.

This chain uses TRBV19 with TRBJ2-2, with 8 bases lining up with TRBD2. Germline V gene data show CDR1 as LNHDA and CDR2 as SQIVND (reference sequence). With 4 bases clipped from V and 7 bases from J, the junction kept 11 bases outside the gene matches. This CDR3 comprises 16 residues. Written as DNA, the CDR3 is TGTGCCAGTAGTAATAGCGGGACGGGCGTTCGCGGGGAGCTGTTTTTT. Encoded protein: CASSNSGTGVRGELFF.

The genes are TRBV2 and TRBJ2-3; TRBD2 is a possible D gene (5 bases). This CDR3 comprises 14 residues. Germline lookup yields CDR1 SNHLY and CDR2 FYNNEI. Trimming took 8 bases from V and 2 from J, leaving 14 bases between them. This CDR3 is CASHKQEVTDTQYF. Written as DNA, the CDR3 is TGTGCCAGCCATAAGCAGGAGGTCACAGATACGCAGTATTTT.

This clonotype was seen many times. This chain links TRBV7-2 with TRBJ2-7; TRBD2 matches at 11 bases. CDR1 is SGHTA and CDR2 is FQGNSA in the germline V gene. The ends lost 1 base at V and 6 bases at J; junction bases unmatched: 5. The CDR3 length is 15 residues. The CDR3 nucleotides read TGTGCCAGCAGCTTAGATAGCGGGAGGGCCGTCGAGCAGTACTTC. The encoded protein is CASSLDSGRAVEQYF.

At least ten counts were recorded for this clonotype. This chain connects TRBV5-1 to TRBJ2-3; the D is unclear. The CDR3 has 17 amino acids. Trimming removed 3 bases from V and 1 base from J, with 18 bases in between. Germline CDR1 is SGHRS and CDR2 is YFSETQ. The CDR3 spells CASSSGGPPRGTDTQYF. The CDR3, as DNA: TGCGCCAGCAGCTCCGGCGGACCCCCTCGCGGCACAGATACGCAGTATTTT. Supplemented by reference TRBV5-1 and TRBJ2-3, the full variable domain reads KAGVTQTPRYLIKTRGQQVTLSCSPISGHRSVSWYQQTPGQGLQFLFEYFSETQRNKGNFPGRFSGRQFSNSRSEMNVSTLELGDSALYLCASSSGGPPRGTDTQYFGPGTRLTVL.

This clonotype was seen ten or more times. This chain joins TRBV10-3 and TRBJ2-7; 16 bases are shared with TRBD2. Germline assignment: CDR1 ENHRY and CDR2 SYGVKD. The CDR3 totals 16 residues. Germline trimming cut 10 bases from V and 3 bases from J; bases unmatched to any gene: 9. The DNA for the CDR3 is TGTGCCACCCTCCCCGGGACTAGCGGGAGGGTCTACGAGCAGTACTTC. Amino acid sequence: CATLPGTSGRVYEQYF.

This clonotype was counted many times. The genes are TRBV4-1 and TRBJ1-5; D perhaps matches TRBD1 (5 bases). From germline, CDR1 is MGHRA and CDR2 YSYEKL. The V end lost 5 bases, the J end lost 4 bases, and 9 bases lay between the germline ends. The CDR3 length is 13 residues. Here the CDR3 DNA reads TGCGCCAGCAGCATAGGGGAGAATCAGCCCCAGCATTTT. This codes for CASSIGENQPQHF.

Only a few counts were recorded for this clonotype. The chain recombines TRBV19 with TRBJ2-2; TRBD1 or TRBD2 may be the D gene (5 bases each). This CDR3 contains 17 residues. Per the germline V gene, CDR1 is LNHDA and CDR2 is SQIVND (reference sequence). With 4 bases removed from V and 0 bases from J, the gap between germline ends came to 15 bases. The CDR3 reads CASSKYVGRPNTGELFF. The CDR3, as DNA: TGTGCCAGTAGTAAATACGTGGGACGTCCGAACACCGGGGAGCTGTTTTTT. Full variable domain (remainder filled in from reference TRBV19 and TRBJ2-2): DGGITQSPKYLFRKEGQNVTLSCEQNLNHDAMYWYRQDPGQGLRLIYYSQIVNDFQKGDIAEGYSVSREKKESFPLTVTSAQKNPTAFYLCASSKYVGRPNTGELFFGEGSRLTVL.

This clonotype showed up many times. The CDR3 loop is CAWSEQNTEAFF. In DNA form, the CDR3 reads TGTGCCTGGAGTGAACAGAACACTGAAGCTTTCTTT. V is TRBV30 and J is TRBJ1-1, with D unresolved. V lost 1 base and J 1 base, leaving 4 bases between the germline ends. The V gene's germline CDR1 is GTSNPN and CDR2 SVGIG (reference sequence). The CDR3 contains 12 residues.

This clonotype showed up many times. The chain joins TRBV28 to TRBJ2-5, with 7 positions matching TRBD2. CDR3 length: 15 residues. The junction had 3 bases not matched to a gene; V was cut back by 2 bases and J by 0 bases. Germline loops: CDR1 MDHEN, CDR2 SYDVKM. In DNA form, the CDR3 reads TGTGCCAGCAGTTTAGGGGGGGTAGACCAAGAGACCCAGTACTTC. It encodes CASSLGGVDQETQYF.

This clonotype was detected only a few times. The chain uses TRBV19 and TRBJ1-2, with 9 bases fitting TRBD1. The germline gives CDR1 LNHDA, CDR2 SQIVND (reference sequence). The CDR3 loop spans 14 amino acids. Trimming cost V 5 bases and J 8 bases; bases outside gene matches: 9. This CDR3 reads CASSSGQGTGGYTF. The CDR3 DNA reads TGTGCCAGTAGTTCGGGACAGGGAACGGGGGGCTACACCTTC.

This clonotype was picked up many times. The CDR3 DNA sequence: TGTGCCAGCAGCTTGGGGGGGACTAGAGGCCTGGGGACCCAGTACTTC. It translates to CASSLGGTRGLGTQYF. The chain has TRBV5-6 and TRBJ2-5, with 8 bases lining up with TRBD2. The CDR3 length is 16 residues. Germline CDR1 is SGHDT and CDR2 is YYEEEE. V was pared by 0 bases and J by 7 bases, with 11 bases of the junction left unmatched.

CDR3 protein: CAISESFAGGRADTQYF. The CDR3 DNA sequence: TGTGCCATCAGTGAGTCGTTTGCGGGAGGGCGGGCAGATACGCAGTATTTT. The gene calls are TRBV10-3 and TRBJ2-3; TRBD2 aligns across 9 bases. This CDR3 is 17 amino acids long. Germline V lookup: CDR1 ENHRY, CDR2 SYGVKD. V lost 0 bases to trimming and J lost 4 bases; unmatched junction nucleotides: 8.

This clonotype has at least ten counts. The chain has TRBV10-3 and TRBJ1-1, with D possibly being TRBD1 (5 bases). The CDR3 covers 13 residues. Looked up from germline, CDR1 is ENHRY and CDR2 is SYGVKD. V lost 10 bases to trimming and J lost 0 bases, with 12 bases between them. CDR3 nucleotide sequence: TGTGCCACCGAGGGACGGTTGAACACTGAAGCTTTCTTT. Translating it yields CATEGRLNTEAFF.

The chain combines TRBV12-3 or TRBV12-4 with TRBJ1-3, with unresolved D. V was clipped by 5 bases and J by 1 base, with 15 bases between them. The CDR3 consists of 16 residues. The CDR3 loop reads CASSPRSSASGNTIYF. The CDR3 DNA follows: TGTGCCAGCAGTCCCCGGTCCAGCGCGTCTGGAAACACCATATATTTT.

This clonotype occurred a few times. A junction boundary mismatches the germline segment, possibly from a read error. The chain couples TRBV5-1 to TRBJ2-3; D unclear. Germline V gene lookup returns CDR1 SGHRS and CDR2 YFSETQ. The CDR3 is 15 amino acids. The CDR3 DNA reads TGCGCCAGCAGCGAGTGGGAACCCAGCACAGATACGCGGTATTTT. Residues: CASSEWEPSTDTRYF. The variable domain in full, with the rest retrieved from reference TRBV5-1 and TRBJ2-3, is KAGVTQTPRYLIKTRGQQVTLSCSPISGHRSVSWYQQTPGQGLQFLFEYFSETQRNKGNFPGRFSGRQFSNSRSEMNVSTLELGDSALYLCASSEWEPSTDTRYFGPGTRLTVL.

This clonotype was seen ten or more times. The gene calls are TRBV24-1 and TRBJ2-6; 7 bases map to TRBD2. The CDR3 covers 16 residues. The junction had 3 bases not matched to a gene; V was cut back by 5 bases and J by 0 bases. Germline-derived CDR1 and CDR2 are KGHDR and SFDVKD. The CDR3 sequence: CATSAASGSGANVLTF. The CDR3 DNA follows: TGTGCCACCAGTGCGGCTAGCGGCTCTGGGGCCAACGTCCTGACTTTC.

The V and J genes are TRBV28 and TRBJ2-7, with TRBD2 matching 16 bases. Unmatched junction bases numbered 12, after V lost 6 bases and J lost 7 bases. Germline V CDR1 and CDR2: MDHEN, SYDVKM. This CDR3 has 17 residues. The CDR3 is CASRRPGLAGGPSEQYF. In DNA, the CDR3 is TGTGCCAGCAGAAGACCGGGACTAGCGGGAGGGCCCTCGGAGCAGTACTTC.

This clonotype appeared a few times. It is likely a read error, because the conserved phenylalanine at the end of the CDR3 is missing. V usage is TRBV18 and J usage is TRBJ2-2; the match to TRBD1 covers 7 bases. Germline V CDR1 and CDR2: KGHSH, LQKENI. The CDR3 consists of 16 residues. The CDR3, as DNA: TGTGCCAGCCCACCACCGTGGACAGGGAACACCGGGGAGCTGTTTTCT. Amino acids: CASPPPWTGNTGELFS.

This clonotype appeared many times. The chain recombines TRBV3-1 with TRBJ2-7; D call uncertain. V was clipped by 4 bases and J by 4 bases, with 11 bases between them. Germline CDR1 and CDR2: LGHDT and YNNKEL (reference sequence). The CDR3 is 13 residues long. This CDR3 is CASSPVGLYEQYF. The CDR3 DNA sequence: TGTGCCAGCAGCCCCGTGGGCCTTTACGAGCAGTACTTC.

V gene TRBV7-6 combines with J gene TRBJ2-5, with no clear D. The CDR3 has 13 residues. V lost 4 bases and J 1 base, leaving 7 bases between the germline ends. Germline V gene data show CDR1 as SGHVS and CDR2 as FNYEAQ. CDR3 nucleotide sequence: TGTGCCAGCAGCTACCTGAGCCAAGAGACCCAGTACTTC. It yields the protein CASSYLSQETQYF.